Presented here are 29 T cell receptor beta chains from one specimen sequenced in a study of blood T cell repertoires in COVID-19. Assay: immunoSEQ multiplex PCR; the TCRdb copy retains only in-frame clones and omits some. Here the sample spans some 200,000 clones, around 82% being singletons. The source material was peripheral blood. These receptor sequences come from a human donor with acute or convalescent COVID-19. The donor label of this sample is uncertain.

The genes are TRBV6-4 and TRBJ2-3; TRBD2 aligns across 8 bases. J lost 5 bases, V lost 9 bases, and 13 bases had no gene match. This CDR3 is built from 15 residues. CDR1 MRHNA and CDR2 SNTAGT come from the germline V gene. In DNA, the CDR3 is TGTGCCAGGTCCAAGCGGGGGAAACCGGGAGATACGCAGTATTTT. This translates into CARSKRGKPGDTQYF.

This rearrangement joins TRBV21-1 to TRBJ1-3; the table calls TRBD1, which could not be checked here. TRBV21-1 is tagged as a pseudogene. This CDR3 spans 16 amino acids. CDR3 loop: CASSKYRGLSGNTIYF. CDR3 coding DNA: TGTGCCAGCAGCAAATACAGGGGGCTCTCTGGAAACACCATATATTTT.

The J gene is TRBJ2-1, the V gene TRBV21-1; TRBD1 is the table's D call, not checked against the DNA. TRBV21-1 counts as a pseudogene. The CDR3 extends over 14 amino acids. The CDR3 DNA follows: TGTGCCAGCAGCAAAGGCCGAACAGGCGGTGAGCAGTTCTTC. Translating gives CASSKGRTGGEQFF.

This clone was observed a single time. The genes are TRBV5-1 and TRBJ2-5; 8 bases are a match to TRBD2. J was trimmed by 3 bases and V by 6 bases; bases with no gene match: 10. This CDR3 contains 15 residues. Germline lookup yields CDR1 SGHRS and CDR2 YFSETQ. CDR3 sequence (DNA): TGCGCCAGCACGCCTCTGGGACTAGGAGAAGAGACCCAGTACTTC. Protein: CASTPLGLGEETQYF.

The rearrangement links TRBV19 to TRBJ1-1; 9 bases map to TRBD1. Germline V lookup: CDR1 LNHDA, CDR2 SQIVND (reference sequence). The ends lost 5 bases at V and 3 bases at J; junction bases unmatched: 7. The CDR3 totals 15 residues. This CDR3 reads CASSPLGQGYTEAFF. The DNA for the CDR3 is TGTGCCAGTAGTCCCCTGGGACAGGGCTACACTGAAGCTTTCTTT. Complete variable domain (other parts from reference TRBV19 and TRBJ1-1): DGGITQSPKYLFRKEGQNVTLSCEQNLNHDAMYWYRQDPGQGLRLIYYSQIVNDFQKGDIAEGYSVSREKKESFPLTVTSAQKNPTAFYLCASSPLGQGYTEAFFGQGTRLTVV.

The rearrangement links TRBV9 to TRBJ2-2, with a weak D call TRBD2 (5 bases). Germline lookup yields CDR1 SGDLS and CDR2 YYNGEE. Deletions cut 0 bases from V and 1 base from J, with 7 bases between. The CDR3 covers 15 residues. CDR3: CASSVGRRNTGELFF. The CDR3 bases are TGTGCCAGCAGCGTAGGGAGGCGGAACACCGGGGAGCTGTTTTTT.

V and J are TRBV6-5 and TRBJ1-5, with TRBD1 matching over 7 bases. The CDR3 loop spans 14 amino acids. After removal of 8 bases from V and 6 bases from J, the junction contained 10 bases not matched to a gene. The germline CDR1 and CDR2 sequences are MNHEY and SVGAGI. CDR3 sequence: CASGLAGGLQPQHF. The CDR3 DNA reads TGTGCCAGCGGCCTGGCAGGGGGTCTTCAGCCCCAGCATTTT.

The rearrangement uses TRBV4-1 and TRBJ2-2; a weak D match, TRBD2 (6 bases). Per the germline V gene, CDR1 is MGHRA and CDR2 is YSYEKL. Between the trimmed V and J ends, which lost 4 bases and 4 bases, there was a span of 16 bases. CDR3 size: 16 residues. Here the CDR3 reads CASSLSGAAGTGELFF. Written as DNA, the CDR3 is TGCGCCAGCAGCCTTTCAGGAGCAGCGGGCACCGGGGAGCTGTTTTTT.

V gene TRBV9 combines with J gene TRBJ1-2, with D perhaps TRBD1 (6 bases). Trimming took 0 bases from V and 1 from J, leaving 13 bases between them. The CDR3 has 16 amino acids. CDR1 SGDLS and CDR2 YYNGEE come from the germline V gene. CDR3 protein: CASSVGQGKNNYGYTF. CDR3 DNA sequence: TGTGCCAGCAGCGTAGGCCAGGGGAAAAATAACTATGGCTACACCTTC.

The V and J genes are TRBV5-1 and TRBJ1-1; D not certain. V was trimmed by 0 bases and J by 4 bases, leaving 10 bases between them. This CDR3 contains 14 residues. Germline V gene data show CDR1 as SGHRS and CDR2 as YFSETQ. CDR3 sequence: CASSLGPPGTEAFF. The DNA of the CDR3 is TGCGCCAGCAGCTTGGGCCCCCCGGGCACTGAAGCTTTCTTT. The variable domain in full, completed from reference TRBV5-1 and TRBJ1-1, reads KAGVTQTPRYLIKTRGQQVTLSCSPISGHRSVSWYQQTPGQGLQFLFEYFSETQRNKGNFPGRFSGRQFSNSRSEMNVSTLELGDSALYLCASSLGPPGTEAFFGQGTRLTVV.

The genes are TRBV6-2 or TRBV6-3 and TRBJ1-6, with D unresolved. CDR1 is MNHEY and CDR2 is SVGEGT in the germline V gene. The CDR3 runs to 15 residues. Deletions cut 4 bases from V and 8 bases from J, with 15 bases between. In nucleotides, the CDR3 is TGTGCCAGCAGTTCGACCTTCCCCCGGGATTCACCCCTCCACTTT. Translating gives CASSSTFPRDSPLHF.

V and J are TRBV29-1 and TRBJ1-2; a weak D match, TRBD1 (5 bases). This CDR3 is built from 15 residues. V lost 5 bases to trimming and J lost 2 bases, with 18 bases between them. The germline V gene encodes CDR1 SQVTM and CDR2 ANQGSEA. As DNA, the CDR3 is TGCAGCGTTCACACCCCCCGGGCAGGGAACTATGGCTACACCTTC. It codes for CSVHTPRAGNYGYTF.

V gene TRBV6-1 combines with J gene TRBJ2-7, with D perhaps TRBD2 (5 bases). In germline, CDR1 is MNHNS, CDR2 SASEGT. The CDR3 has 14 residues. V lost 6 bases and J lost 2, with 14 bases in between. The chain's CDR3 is CASRSREGTYEQYF. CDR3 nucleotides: TGTGCCAGCAGATCCCGGGAAGGAACCTACGAGCAGTACTTC.

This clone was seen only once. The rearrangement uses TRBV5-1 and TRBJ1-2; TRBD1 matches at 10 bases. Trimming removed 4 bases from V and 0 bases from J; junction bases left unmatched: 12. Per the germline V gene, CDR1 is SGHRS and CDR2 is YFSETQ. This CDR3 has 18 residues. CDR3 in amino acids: CASSTFLDRGRANYGYTF. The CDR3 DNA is TGCGCCAGCAGCACCTTCCTGGACAGGGGGAGAGCTAACTATGGCTACACCTTC.

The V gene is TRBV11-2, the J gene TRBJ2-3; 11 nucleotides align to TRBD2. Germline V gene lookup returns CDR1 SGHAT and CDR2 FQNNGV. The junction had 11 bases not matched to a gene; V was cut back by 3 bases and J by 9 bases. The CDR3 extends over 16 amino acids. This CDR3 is CASSFSSGRSTGTQYF. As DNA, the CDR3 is TGTGCCAGCAGCTTCTCTAGCGGGAGGAGCACGGGAACGCAGTATTTT.

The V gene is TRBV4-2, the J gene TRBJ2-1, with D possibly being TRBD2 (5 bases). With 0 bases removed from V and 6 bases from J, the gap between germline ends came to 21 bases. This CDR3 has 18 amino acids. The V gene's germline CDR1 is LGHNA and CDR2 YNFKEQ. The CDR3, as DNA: TGTGCCAGCAGCCAAGATGCCCCTCCACTAGAAATTGGCAATGAGCAGTTCTTC. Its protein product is CASSQDAPPLEIGNEQFF.

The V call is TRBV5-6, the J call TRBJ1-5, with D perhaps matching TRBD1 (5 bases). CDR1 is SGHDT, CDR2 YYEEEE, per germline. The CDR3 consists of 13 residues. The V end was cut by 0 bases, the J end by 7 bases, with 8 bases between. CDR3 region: CASSLAGGQPQHF. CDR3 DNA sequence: TGTGCCAGCAGCTTGGCCGGGGGACAGCCCCAGCATTTT. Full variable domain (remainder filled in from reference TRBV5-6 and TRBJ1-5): DAGVTQSPTHLIKTRGQQVTLRCSPKSGHDTVSWYQQALGQGPQFIFQYYEEEERQRGNFPDRFSGHQFPNYSSELNVNALLLGDSALYLCASSLAGGQPQHFGDGTRLSIL.

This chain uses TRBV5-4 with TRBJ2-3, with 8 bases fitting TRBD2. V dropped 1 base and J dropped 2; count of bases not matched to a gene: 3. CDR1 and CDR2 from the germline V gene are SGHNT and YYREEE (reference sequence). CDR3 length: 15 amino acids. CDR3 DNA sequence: TGTGCCAGCAGCTTGTATAGCGGGGTCACAGATACGCAGTATTTT. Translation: CASSLYSGVTDTQYF. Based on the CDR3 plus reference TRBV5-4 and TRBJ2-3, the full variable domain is ETGVTQSPTHLIKTRGQQVTLRCSSQSGHNTVSWYQQALGQGPQFIFQYYREEENGRGNFPPRFSGLQFPNYSSELNVNALELDDSALYLCASSLYSGVTDTQYFGPGTRLTVL.

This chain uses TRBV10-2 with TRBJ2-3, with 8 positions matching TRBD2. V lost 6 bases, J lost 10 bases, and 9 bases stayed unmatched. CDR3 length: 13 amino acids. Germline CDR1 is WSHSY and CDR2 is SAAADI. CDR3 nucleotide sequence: TGCGCCAGCAGGGCGGGGGGCCATGCAGCGCAGTATTTT. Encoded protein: CASRAGGHAAQYF.

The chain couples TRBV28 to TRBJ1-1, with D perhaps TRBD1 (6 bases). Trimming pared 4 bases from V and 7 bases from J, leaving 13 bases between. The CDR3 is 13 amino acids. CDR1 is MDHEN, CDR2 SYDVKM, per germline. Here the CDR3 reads CASSSPGQYEAFF. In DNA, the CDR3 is TGTGCCAGCAGTTCCCCTGGACAGTATGAAGCTTTCTTT.

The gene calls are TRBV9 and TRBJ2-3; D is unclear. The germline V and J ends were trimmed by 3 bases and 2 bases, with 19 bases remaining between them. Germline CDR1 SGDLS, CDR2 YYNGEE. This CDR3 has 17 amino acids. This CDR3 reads CASSARGGYGDTDTQYF. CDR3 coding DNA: TGTGCCAGCAGCGCCCGCGGTGGTTATGGAGACACAGATACGCAGTATTTT.

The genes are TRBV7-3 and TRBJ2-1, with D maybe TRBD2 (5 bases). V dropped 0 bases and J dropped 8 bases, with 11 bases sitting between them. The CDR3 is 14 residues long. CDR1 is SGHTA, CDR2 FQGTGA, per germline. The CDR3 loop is CASSLTRGSDEQFF. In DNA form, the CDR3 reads TGTGCCAGCAGCTTAACCCGGGGTTCTGATGAGCAGTTCTTC.

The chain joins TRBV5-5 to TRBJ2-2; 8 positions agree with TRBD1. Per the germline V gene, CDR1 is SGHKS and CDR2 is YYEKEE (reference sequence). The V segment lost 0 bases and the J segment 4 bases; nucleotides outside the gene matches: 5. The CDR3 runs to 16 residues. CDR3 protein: CASSLALRGRTGELFF. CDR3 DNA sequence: TGTGCCAGCAGCTTGGCCCTCAGGGGGCGCACCGGGGAGCTGTTTTTT.

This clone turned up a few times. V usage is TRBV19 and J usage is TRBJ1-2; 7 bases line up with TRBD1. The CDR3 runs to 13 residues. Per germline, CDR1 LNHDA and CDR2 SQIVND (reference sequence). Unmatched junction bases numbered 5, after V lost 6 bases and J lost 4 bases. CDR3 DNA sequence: TGTGCCAGTAGCCGAGACAGGGCCTATGGCTACACCTTC. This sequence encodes CASSRDRAYGYTF.

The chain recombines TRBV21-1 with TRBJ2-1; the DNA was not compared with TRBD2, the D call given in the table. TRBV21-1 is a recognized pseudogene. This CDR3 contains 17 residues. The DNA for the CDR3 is TGTGCCAGCAGCATACCAGGGCGGGGGAAAACTTACAATGAGCAGTTCTTC. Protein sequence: CASSIPGRGKTYNEQFF.

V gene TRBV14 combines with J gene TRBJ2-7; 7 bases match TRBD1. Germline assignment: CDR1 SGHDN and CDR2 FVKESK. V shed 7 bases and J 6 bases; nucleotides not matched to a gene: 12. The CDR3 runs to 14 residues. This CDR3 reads CASNWPRGYCEQYF. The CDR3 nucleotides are TGTGCCAGCAACTGGCCCAGGGGGTACTGCGAGCAGTACTTC.

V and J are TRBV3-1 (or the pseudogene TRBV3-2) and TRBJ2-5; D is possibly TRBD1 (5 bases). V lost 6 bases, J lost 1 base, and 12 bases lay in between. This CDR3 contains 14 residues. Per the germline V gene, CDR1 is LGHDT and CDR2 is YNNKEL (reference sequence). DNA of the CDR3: TGTGCCAGCAGTTCCAGGGTGACCCAAGAGACCCAGTACTTC. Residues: CASSSRVTQETQYF.

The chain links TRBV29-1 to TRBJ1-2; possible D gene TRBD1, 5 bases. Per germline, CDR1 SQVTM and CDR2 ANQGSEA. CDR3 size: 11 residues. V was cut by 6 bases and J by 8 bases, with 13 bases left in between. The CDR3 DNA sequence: TGCAGCGTGCTTCAGGGCCGAGGCTACACCTTC. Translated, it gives CSVLQGRGYTF. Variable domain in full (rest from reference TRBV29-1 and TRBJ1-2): SAVISQKPSRDICQRGTSLTIQCQVDSQVTMMFWYRQQPGQSLTLIATANQGSEATYESGFVIDKFPISRPNLTFSTLTVSNMSPEDSSIYLCSVLQGRGYTFGSGTRLTVV.

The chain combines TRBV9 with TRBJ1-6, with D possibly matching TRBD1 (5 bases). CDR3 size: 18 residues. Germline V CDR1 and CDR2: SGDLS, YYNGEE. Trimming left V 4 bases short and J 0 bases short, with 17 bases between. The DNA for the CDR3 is TGTGCCAGCAGCACCCGGGACTTTTCGAGCTCCTATAATTCACCCCTCCACTTT. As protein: CASSTRDFSSSYNSPLHF.